A selection of T cell receptor beta chains follows, all from one sample in a study of blood T cell repertoires in COVID-19. Clones were sequenced by immunoSEQ multiplex PCR, and TCRdb holds only the in-frame ones, with some missing. The sample includes about 40,000 clones, around 84% of them seen just once. Sequencing input: peripheral blood. These receptor sequences come from a human donor in a cohort sampled during active COVID-19. Both conserved end residues are trimmed from each CDR3.

v_call	j_call	cdr3_aa
TRBV10-3	TRBJ2-7	AISEWRGRGNSYEQY
TRBV19	TRBJ1-4	ASSIYSTAEKLF
TRBV19	TRBJ1-4	ATQGGTNEKLF
TRBV20-1	TRBJ1-1	SARGNTEAF
TRBV5-5	TRBJ2-7	ASSSSTGTMGSA
TRBV3-1/TRBV3-2	TRBJ2-7	ASSWDTRGYGEQY
TRBV5-1	TRBJ2-3	ASRRDTDTDTQY
TRBV6-5	TRBJ2-7	ASSKGQGSYEQY
TRBV3-1/TRBV3-2	TRBJ2-7	ASSQDGGQGNKY
TRBV19	TRBJ2-3	ASSPGGSGGLIPRSSTDTQY
TRBV7-8	TRBJ1-1	ASSLEPDMSTEAF
TRBV9	TRBJ2-3	ASSDRPSASSTDTQY
TRBV7-8	TRBJ2-2	ASSPPSGGATGELF